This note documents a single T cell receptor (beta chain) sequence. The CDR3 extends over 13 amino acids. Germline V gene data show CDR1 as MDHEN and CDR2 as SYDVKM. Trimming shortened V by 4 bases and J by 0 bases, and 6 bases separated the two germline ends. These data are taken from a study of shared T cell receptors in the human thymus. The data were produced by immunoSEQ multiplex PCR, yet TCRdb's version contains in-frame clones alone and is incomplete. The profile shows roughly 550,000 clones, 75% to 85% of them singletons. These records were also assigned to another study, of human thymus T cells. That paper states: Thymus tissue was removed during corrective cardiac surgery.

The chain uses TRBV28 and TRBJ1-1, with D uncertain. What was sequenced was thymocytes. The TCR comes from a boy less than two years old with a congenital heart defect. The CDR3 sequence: CASSSRLNTEAFF. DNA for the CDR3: TGTGCCAGCAGTTCCAGGTTGAACACTGAAGCTTTCTTT.